The next 15 T cell receptor beta chains were all read from a single sample in a study of identical twins (dated by TCRdb to the mid-2010s). Library generation was performed with 5' RACE. TCRdb records Illumina HiSeq 2000 as the sequencer. The public reads were reprocessed in TCRdb via fastp at Q25 and MiXCR, keeping in-frame beta chains. Entries that share a CDR3 protein sequence are merged under the most common genes and DNA. This sample holds about 530,000 distinct CDR3 sequences; around 15% were observed only once. In total, the top ten clones hold less than 0.5% of the sample. The data also belong to a second study, concerning yellow fever vaccine responses in identical twins.

The specimen sequenced was CD4+ T cells sorted from blood. The receptors were gathered from a young woman in good health.

This chain links TRBV7-9 with TRBJ1-5; D gene ambiguous. Germline CDR1 is SEHNR and CDR2 is FQNEAQ (reference sequence). The CDR3 is made up of 12 amino acids. The V end lost 0 bases, the J end lost 4 bases, and 1 base lay between the germline ends. The CDR3 DNA sequence: TGTGCCAGCAGCTTAGCTAATCAGCCCCAGCATTTT. Translating gives CASSLANQPQHF.

This clonotype was counted between two and nine times. The chain couples TRBV10-3 to TRBJ1-4, with D tentatively TRBD1 (5 bases). Deletions cut 5 bases from V and 3 bases from J, with 10 bases between. From germline, CDR1 is ENHRY and CDR2 SYGVKD. There are 14 residues in the CDR3. The CDR3 protein is CAISSQGPNEKLFF. Written as DNA, the CDR3 is TGTGCCATCAGTAGTCAGGGCCCTAATGAAAAACTGTTTTTT.

This clonotype was counted only a few times. The junction departs from the called germline gene at one end, perhaps through a read error. Here the CDR3 DNA reads TGTGCAACCAGCCAGGGTAGCGACAATGAGCAGTTCTTC. It yields the protein CATSQGSDNEQFF. The J gene is TRBJ2-1, the V gene TRBV24-1; D could derive from TRBD1 or TRBD2 (5 bases each). Germline V gene sequence: CDR1 KGHDR, CDR2 SFDVKD. The CDR3 is made up of 13 amino acids.

V is TRBV6-5 and J is TRBJ2-7, with TRBD2 as a possible D gene (6 bases). CDR1 and CDR2 (germline): MNHEY, SVGAGI. This CDR3 spans 15 amino acids. With 4 bases removed from V and 7 bases from J, the gap between germline ends came to 20 bases. Here the CDR3 DNA reads TGTGCCAGCAGTTCCGGAGGTAGCGGTTCGGGGGAGCAGTACGTC. As protein: CASSSGGSGSGEQYV.

CDR3 residues: CASSPSGAPGADTQYF. In nucleotides, the CDR3 is TGTGCCAGCAGCCCCTCGGGGGCCCCTGGGGCAGATACGCAGTATTTT. This chain links TRBV5-5 with TRBJ2-3; D possibly matches TRBD1 or TRBD2 (6 bases each). Trimming stripped 4 bases from V and 4 bases from J, with 19 bases between. CDR3 length equals 16 residues. Germline-derived CDR1 and CDR2 are SGHKS and YYEKEE (reference sequence).

This clonotype was detected only a few times. The chain employs TRBV20-1 and TRBJ1-3; 7 bases fit TRBD1. Germline assignment: CDR1 DFQATT and CDR2 SNEGSKA (reference sequence). Germline trimming cut 2 bases from V and 0 bases from J; bases unmatched to any gene: 4. This CDR3 is built from 15 residues. CDR3: CSARPTGSSGNTIYF. The CDR3, as DNA: TGCAGTGCTAGACCGACAGGGAGCTCTGGAAACACCATATATTTT.

V gene TRBV5-1 combines with J gene TRBJ2-5; 8 nucleotides align to TRBD1. The CDR3 loop spans 16 amino acids. Germline V gives CDR1 SGHRS, CDR2 YFSETQ. Losses at the gene ends were 5 bases for V and 5 bases for J; bases not matched to a gene: 14. The CDR3: CASRRGTGDLGETQYF. DNA for the CDR3: TGCGCCAGCAGACGCGGGACAGGTGACCTGGGGGAGACCCAGTACTTC. Drawing the rest from reference TRBV5-1 and TRBJ2-5, the complete variable domain is KAGVTQTPRYLIKTRGQQVTLSCSPISGHRSVSWYQQTPGQGLQFLFEYFSETQRNKGNFPGRFSGRQFSNSRSEMNVSTLELGDSALYLCASRRGTGDLGETQYFGPGTRLLVL.

The J gene is TRBJ2-3, the V gene TRBV6-5; no reliable D call. Trimming pared 7 bases from V and 1 base from J, leaving 6 bases between. Germline-derived CDR1 and CDR2 are MNHEY and SVGAGI. The CDR3 contains 12 residues. CDR3 amino acids: CASTGGTDTQYF. For the CDR3, the DNA is TGTGCCAGCACTGGGGGCACAGATACGCAGTATTTT.

The J gene is TRBJ2-3, the V gene TRBV20-1; D possibly uses TRBD1 or TRBD2 (5 bases each). V lost 1 base and J 4 bases, leaving 12 bases between the germline ends. The CDR3 is made up of 14 amino acids. Germline assignment: CDR1 DFQATT and CDR2 SNEGSKA (reference sequence). The CDR3 loop is CSARGQGRPDTQYF. The CDR3 DNA sequence: TGCAGTGCTAGAGGTCAGGGACGCCCAGATACGCAGTATTTT.

This clonotype has just a few counts. The chain employs TRBV14 and TRBJ1-1; TRBD1 might be the D (5 bases). CDR1 and CDR2 (germline): SGHDN, FVKESK. The V gene lost 2 bases and the J gene lost 12 bases, with 16 bases spanning the gap. The CDR3 loop spans 13 amino acids. CDR3 coding DNA: TGTGCCAGCAGCCAATATGTGGAGGGGAAGTCTTTCTTT. Its protein is CASSQYVEGKSFF.

This clonotype was observed a few times. The CDR3 is CASSVERWEQFF. As DNA, the CDR3 is TGCGCCAGCAGCGTTGAAAGGTGGGAGCAGTTCTTC. V usage is TRBV5-1 and J usage is TRBJ2-1; D uncertain. Germline loops: CDR1 SGHRS, CDR2 YFSETQ. The CDR3 has 12 residues. The V end lost 4 bases, the J end lost 10 bases, and 12 bases lay between the germline ends.

This clonotype was found a few times. This chain joins TRBV3-1 and TRBJ1-1; unclear D gene. The CDR3 covers 14 residues. CDR1 is LGHDT and CDR2 is YNNKEL in the germline V gene (reference sequence). V lost 0 bases to trimming and J lost 1 base, with 6 bases between them. The DNA for the CDR3 is TGTGCCAGCAGCCAAGATATTCGGAACACTGAAGCTTTCTTT. It codes for CASSQDIRNTEAFF.

The rearrangement joins TRBV7-2 to TRBJ2-4; D is undetermined. Germline CDR1 reads SGHTA; CDR2 reads FQGNSA. The CDR3 runs 19 residues. V was clipped by 0 bases and J by 0 bases, with 18 bases between them. CDR3 coding DNA: TGTGCCAGCAGCTTAGCAGATGGGCTACCAAGCATAGCCAAAAACATTCAGTACTTC. Translated: CASSLADGLPSIAKNIQYF. Based on the CDR3 plus reference TRBV7-2 and TRBJ2-4, the full variable domain is GAGVSQSPSNKVTEKGKDVELRCDPISGHTALYWYRQSLGQGLEFLIYFQGNSAPDKSGLPSDRFSAERTGGSVSTLTIQRTQQEDSAVYLCASSLADGLPSIAKNIQYFGAGTRLSVL.

The chain carries TRBV3-1 and TRBJ2-5, with D possibly TRBD2 on 6 matching bases. CDR1 is LGHDT and CDR2 is YNNKEL in the germline V gene (reference sequence). V dropped 2 bases and J dropped 2 bases, with 15 bases sitting between them. The CDR3 is 16 residues long. CDR3 in amino acids: CASSQLLFSGQETQYF. The CDR3 DNA follows: TGTGCCAGCAGCCAACTACTTTTTAGCGGTCAAGAGACCCAGTACTTC.

This clonotype showed up many times. The chain combines TRBV6-1 with TRBJ1-3; D uncertain. The CDR3 is 15 amino acids. The germline V gene has CDR1 MNHNS and CDR2 SASEGT. Trimming cost V 3 bases and J 0 bases, with 9 bases left between them. CDR3 region: CASSDMANSGNTIYF. The CDR3 coding sequence is TGTGCCAGCAGTGACATGGCCAACTCTGGAAACACCATATATTTT.